This T cell receptor (beta chain) was captured in a study of blood T cell repertoires in COVID-19. Overall study: Some COVID-19 samples were acute and others convalescent; all came from the United States, Italy and Spain. In each case, the material was cDNA or gDNA derived from T cells, B-cell-depleted T cells, or PBMCs.

Profiling relied on immunoSEQ multiplex PCR, and the TCRdb table lists in-frame clones only, not all of them. The sample gives 350,000 to 450,000 clones, approximately 89% of which show up once; about 1.4% is in the top ten. This TCR was sampled from a woman in her forties with COVID-19, enrolled during active disease. The source material was peripheral blood.

The CDR3 sequence: CASSLPEGVEAFF. The DNA of the CDR3 is TGTGCCAGCAGCTTACCCGAGGGGGTTGAAGCTTTCTTT. V gene TRBV28 combines with J gene TRBJ1-1; D possibly corresponds to TRBD1 (6 bases). From germline, CDR1 is MDHEN and CDR2 SYDVKM. With 6 bases removed from V and 7 bases from J, the gap between germline ends came to 15 bases. This CDR3 region has 13 residues.